This T cell receptor beta chain was identified in a study of T cells after yellow fever vaccination. TCRdb reprocessed the 5' RACE reads via MiXCR and lists one record per CDR3 protein. Of under 600,000 distinct CDR3 sequences listed, 20% to 25% are singletons. The length of the CDR3 is 14 residues. V was clipped by 3 bases and J by 5 bases; unmatched bases: 5. CDR1 LGHDT and CDR2 YNNKEL come from the germline V gene (reference sequence). This chain joins TRBV3-1 and TRBJ2-7; 9 bases match TRBD1. The sequence was obtained from a man younger than 30 who received the YFV17D yellow fever vaccine. The material was PBMCs, obtained less than 25 days after the first yellow fever vaccination. DNA of the CDR3: TGTGCCAGCAGCCATTGGGGGACAGGGAACGAGCAGTACGTC. Translating it yields CASSHWGTGNEQYV.